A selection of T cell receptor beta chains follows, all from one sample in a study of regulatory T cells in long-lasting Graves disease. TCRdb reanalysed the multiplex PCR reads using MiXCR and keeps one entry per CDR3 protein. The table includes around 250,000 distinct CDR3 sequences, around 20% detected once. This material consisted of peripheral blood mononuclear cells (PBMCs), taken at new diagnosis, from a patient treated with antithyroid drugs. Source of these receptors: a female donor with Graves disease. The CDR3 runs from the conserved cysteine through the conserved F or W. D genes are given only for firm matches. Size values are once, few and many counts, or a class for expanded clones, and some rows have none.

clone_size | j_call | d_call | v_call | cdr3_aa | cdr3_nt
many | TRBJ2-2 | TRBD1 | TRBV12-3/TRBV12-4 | CASSPVDRVAGELFF | TGTGCCAGCAGTCCCGTTGACAGGGTAGCCGGGGAGCTGTTTTTT
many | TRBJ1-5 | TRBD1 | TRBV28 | CASRPRGQGNQPQHF | TGTGCCAGCAGACCGAGGGGACAGGGGAATCAGCCCCAGCATTTT
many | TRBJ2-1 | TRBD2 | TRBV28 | CASSFSGGRYNEQFF | TGTGCCAGCAGTTTTAGCGGGGGTCGCTACAATGAGCAGTTCTTC
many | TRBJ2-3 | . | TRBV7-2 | CASSLLGRLDTQYF | TGTGCCAGCAGCTTACTCGGGAGATTGGATACGCAGTATTTT
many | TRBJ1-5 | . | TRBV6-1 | CASSEPGGRGQPQHF | TGTGCCAGCAGTGAACCCGGCGGGAGAGGACAGCCCCAGCATTTT
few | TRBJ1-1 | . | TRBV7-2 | CASSPSLGETRNTEAFF | TGTGCCAGCAGCCCGTCTTTGGGGGAGACACGGAACACTGAAGCTTTCTTT
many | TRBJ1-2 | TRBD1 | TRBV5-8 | CASSPGQVPPRW | TGTGCCAGCAGCCCGGGACAGGTCCCCCCTCGGTGG
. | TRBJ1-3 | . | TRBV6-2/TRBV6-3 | CASSYRSSGNTIYF | TGTGCCAGCAGTTACAGATCATCAGGAAACACCATATATTTT
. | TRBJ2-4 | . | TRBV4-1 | CASSQDSQGGLAKNIQYF | TGCGCCAGCAGCCAAGATTCGCAGGGGGGCCTAGCCAAAAACATTCAGTACTTC
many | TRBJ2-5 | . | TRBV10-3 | CAISGARGQETQYF | TGTGCCATCAGTGGCGCGCGGGGCCAAGAGACCCAGTACTTC
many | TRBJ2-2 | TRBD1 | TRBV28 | CASSLPRGQPGGELFF | TGTGCCAGCAGTTTACCCAGGGGACAGCCGGGCGGGGAGCTGTTTTTT
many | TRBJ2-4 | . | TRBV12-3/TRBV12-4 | CASTRDLELGEGWNIQYF | TGTGCCAGCACCCGAGATTTAGAGTTGGGTGAGGGATGGAACATTCAGTACTTC
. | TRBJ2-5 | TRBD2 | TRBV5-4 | CASSLTGGYQETQYF | TGTGCCAGCAGCTTAACGGGGGGGTACCAAGAGACCCAGTACTTC
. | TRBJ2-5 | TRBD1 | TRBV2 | CASSDTGGAGETQYF | TGTGCCAGCAGTGACACAGGGGGCGCGGGGGAGACCCAGTACTTC
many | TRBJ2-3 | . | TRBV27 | CASGDGVGRDTQYF | TGTGCCAGCGGGGACGGCGTGGGGAGAGATACGCAGTATTTT
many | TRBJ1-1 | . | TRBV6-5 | CASSYSEEMNTEAFF | TGTGCCAGCAGTTACTCCGAGGAGATGAACACTGAAGCTTTCTTT
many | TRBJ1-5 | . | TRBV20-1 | CSASSRANQPQHF | TGCAGTGCTAGTTCCAGGGCCAATCAGCCCCAGCATTTT
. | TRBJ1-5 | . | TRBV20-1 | CSARDRTVVINQPQHF | TGCAGTGCTAGAGATAGGACAGTCGTGATCAATCAGCCCCAGCATTTT
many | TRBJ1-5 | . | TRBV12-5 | CASGAGGLGSEQPQHF | TGTGCTAGTGGTGCCGGAGGGTTGGGGTCGGAACAGCCCCAGCATTTT
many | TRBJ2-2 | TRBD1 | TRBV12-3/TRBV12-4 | CASSRTGFNTGELFF | TGTGCCAGCAGTCGGACAGGGTTTAACACCGGGGAGCTGTTTTTT
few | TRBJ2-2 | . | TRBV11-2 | CASSFGQSGELFF | TGTGCCAGCAGCTTCGGACAGTCCGGGGAGCTGTTTTTT
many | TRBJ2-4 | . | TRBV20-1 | CSASPDLAKNIQYF | TGCAGTGCTTCACCCGACCTAGCCAAAAACATTCAGTACTTC
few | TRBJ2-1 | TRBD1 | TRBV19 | CASTPSQGESGEQFF | TGTGCCAGTACCCCGTCGCAGGGGGAAAGCGGTGAGCAGTTCTTC
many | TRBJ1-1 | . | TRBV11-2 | CASSFTGNTEAFF | TGTGCCAGCAGCTTTACCGGGAACACTGAAGCTTTCTTT
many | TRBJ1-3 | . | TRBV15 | CATSTRDTLSGNTIYF | TGTGCCACCAGCACAAGGGACACCCTCTCTGGAAACACCATATATTTT
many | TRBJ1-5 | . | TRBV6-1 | CASSEWYGSNQPQHF | TGTGCCAGCAGTGAATGGTACGGAAGCAATCAGCCCCAGCATTTT
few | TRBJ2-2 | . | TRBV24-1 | CATGGMGTGELFF | TGTGCCACCGGGGGGATGGGCACCGGGGAGCTGTTTTTT
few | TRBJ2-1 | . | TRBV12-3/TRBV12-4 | CASSWVESEQFF | TGTGCCAGCAGTTGGGTAGAAAGTGAGCAGTTCTTC
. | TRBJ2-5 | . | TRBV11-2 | CASSLYKLGETQYF | TGTGCCAGCAGCTTATATAAACTCGGGGAGACCCAGTACTTC
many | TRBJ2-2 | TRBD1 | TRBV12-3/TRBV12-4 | CASRPRQGSTGELFF | TGTGCCAGCAGGCCAAGACAGGGTAGCACCGGGGAGCTGTTTTTT
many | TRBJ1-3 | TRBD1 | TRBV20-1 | CSARGTGFPGNTIYF | TGCAGTGCTAGAGGGACAGGGTTTCCTGGAAACACCATATATTTT
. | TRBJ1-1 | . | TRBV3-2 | CASSQLTGMIRTPLAEAFF | TGTGCTAGCAGCCAATTAACGGGTATGATTCGGACACCTCTAGCTGAAGCTTTCTTT
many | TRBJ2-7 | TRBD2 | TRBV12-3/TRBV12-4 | CASSSGLAWEQYF | TGTGCCAGCAGTTCGGGACTAGCGTGGGAGCAGTACTTC
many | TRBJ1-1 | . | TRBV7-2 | CASSLMLLPDTEAFF | TGTGCCAGCAGCTTAATGCTCCTACCGGACACTGAAGCTTTCTTT
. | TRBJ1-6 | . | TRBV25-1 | CASRPQGGGSPLHF | TGTGCCAGCAGGCCACAGGGAGGTGGATCACCCCTCCACTTT
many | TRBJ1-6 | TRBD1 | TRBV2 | CASSEAGQGLSPLHF | TGTGCCAGCAGTGAAGCTGGACAGGGCCTTTCACCCCTCCACTTT
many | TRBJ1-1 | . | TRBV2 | CASDRRSTETFF | TGTGCCAGCGACAGGAGGAGCACTGAAACTTTCTTT
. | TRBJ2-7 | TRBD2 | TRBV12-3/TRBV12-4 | CASGPRTSGWDNEQYF | TGTGCCAGCGGTCCTCGGACTAGCGGGTGGGACAATGAGCAGTACTTC
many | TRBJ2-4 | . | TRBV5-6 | CASSPGPRVQMLNIQYF | TGTGCCAGCAGCCCGGGACCCCGGGTCCAGATGTTGAACATTCAGTACTTC
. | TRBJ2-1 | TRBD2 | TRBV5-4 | CASSSAGGGEQFF | TGTGCCAGCAGCTCAGCGGGAGGGGGTGAGCAGTTCTTC
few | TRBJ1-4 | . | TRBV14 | CASSRRGWGNEKLFF | TGTGCCAGCAGCCGGAGAGGGTGGGGTAATGAAAAACTGTTTTTT
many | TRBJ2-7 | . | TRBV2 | CASGTSPYEQYF | TGTGCCAGTGGGACCAGCCCCTACGAGCAGTACTTC
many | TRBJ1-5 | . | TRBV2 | CASSGGQLPQPQHF | TGTGCCAGCAGTGGCGGACAGTTACCTCAGCCCCAGCATTTT
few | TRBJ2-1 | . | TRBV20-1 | CSPTGGEKNEQFF | TGCAGTCCTACGGGCGGGGAGAAGAATGAGCAGTTCTTC
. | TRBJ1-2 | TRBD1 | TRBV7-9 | CASGPPGTADGYTF | TGTGCCAGCGGGCCCCCCGGGACAGCCGACGGCTACACCTTC
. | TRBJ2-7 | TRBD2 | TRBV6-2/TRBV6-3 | CASSYSRLAGAAYEQYF | TGTGCCAGCAGTTACTCGAGGCTAGCGGGAGCGGCCTACGAGCAGTACTTC
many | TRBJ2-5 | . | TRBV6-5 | CASSYPGGTETQYF | TGTGCCAGCAGTTACCCGGGCGGGACAGAGACCCAGTACTTC
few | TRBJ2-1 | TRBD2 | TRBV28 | CASSSLSGRWGNEQFF | TGTGCCAGCAGTTCCCTTAGCGGGAGATGGGGCAATGAGCAGTTCTTC
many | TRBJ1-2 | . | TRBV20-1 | CSARQGFVYGYTF | TGCAGTGCTAGACAGGGTTTTGTCTATGGCTACACCTTC
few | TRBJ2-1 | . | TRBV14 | CASSQARVSYNEQFF | TGTGCCAGCAGCCAAGCCAGAGTCTCCTACAATGAGCAGTTCTTC
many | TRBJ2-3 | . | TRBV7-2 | CASSFLGAGTDTQYF | TGTGCCAGCAGCTTCCTGGGGGCAGGCACAGATACGCAGTATTTT
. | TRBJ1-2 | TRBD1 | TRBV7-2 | CASSLATGGNGYTF | TGTGCCAGCAGCTTAGCGACAGGGGGCAATGGCTACACCTTC
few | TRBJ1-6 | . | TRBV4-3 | CASSQGVGSSSYNSPLHF | TGCGCCAGCAGCCAAGGCGTCGGGAGTAGCTCCTATAATTCACCCCTCCACTTT
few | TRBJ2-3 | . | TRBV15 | CATSRQPKRDTQYF | TGTGCCACCAGCAGACAACCCAAAAGAGATACGCAGTATTTT
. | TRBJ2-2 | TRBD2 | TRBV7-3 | CASSLRTSGRAGELFF | TGTGCCAGCAGCTTAAGGACTAGCGGGAGGGCCGGGGAGCTGTTTTTT